Shown below are 13 T cell receptor beta chains from a single sample sequenced in a study of preoperative IRX-2 immunotherapy in early breast cancer (dated by TCRdb to about 2019). Receptor libraries were prepared by the immunoSEQ multiplex PCR assay. The table comes from immuneACCESS by way of TCRdb, which keeps in-frame sequences with V and J called. Part of the clones is missing from these tables; in studies checked, under half for an unresolved V gene and the rest for unknown reasons. For this sample the table gives fewer than 40,000 clones, of which around 92% were detected only once. The top ten constitute less than 2% of the sample. The treatment or condition label here, explained by the study, means: preoperative locoregional IRX-2 cytokine immunotherapy. Sequencing used tumor tissue, obtained after IRX-2 immunotherapy. These receptors were obtained from a human donor with breast cancer.

The chain joins TRBV12-5 to TRBJ1-2, with D maybe TRBD1 (6 bases). CDR1 is LGHNT and CDR2 is FRNRAP in the germline V gene. The CDR3 is 13 amino acids. Here the CDR3 reads CASLPGANYGYTF. DNA of the CDR3: TGTGCCAGCCTCCCAGGGGCTAACTATGGCTACACCTTC.

CDR3 nucleotides: TGTGCCAGCAGTCCGACCAATGAAAAACTGTTTTTT. This translates into CASSPTNEKLFF. The rearrangement uses TRBV28 and TRBJ1-4; D is unclear. The CDR3 length is 12 residues. Trimming stripped 5 bases from V and 5 bases from J, with 6 bases between. The germline V gene encodes CDR1 MDHEN and CDR2 SYDVKM.

The chain recombines TRBV7-1 with TRBJ2-7, with 8 bases aligning to TRBD2. TRBV7-1 is reported as an ORF; its role is uncertain. V dropped 4 bases and J dropped 3; count of bases not matched to a gene: 8. The CDR3 consists of 15 residues. CDR3 DNA: TGTGCCAGCAGCTTACGGACTAGCTTTGACTACGAGCAGTACTTC. It translates to CASSLRTSFDYEQYF.

The chain combines TRBV6-8 with TRBJ2-2; the D gene is possibly TRBD1 (6 bases). V was trimmed by 6 bases and J by 4 bases, leaving 12 bases between them. The CDR3 length is 14 residues. Germline V gene sequence: CDR1 MNHGY, CDR2 SAAAGT. CDR3 sequence: CASRGASSTGELFF. As DNA, the CDR3 is TGTGCCAGCAGGGGGGCTAGCAGCACCGGGGAGCTGTTTTTT.

The rearrangement joins TRBV6-8 to TRBJ2-7; 7 nucleotides align to TRBD1. CDR3 size: 13 residues. The germline V gene has CDR1 MNHGY and CDR2 SAAAGT. After removal of 0 bases from V and 4 bases from J, the junction contained 0 bases not matched to a gene. The CDR3 reads CASSYSQGYEQYV. The DNA for the CDR3 is TGTGCCAGCAGTTACTCACAGGGGTACGAGCAGTACGTC.

The chain is built from TRBV11-3 and TRBJ2-3; D is unresolved. CDR3 length: 15 amino acids. V gave up 5 bases and J gave up 0 bases, with 12 bases separating them. In germline, CDR1 is SGHNT, CDR2 YENEEA. DNA of the CDR3: TGTGCCAGCAGCCACAGAGTGGCCAGCACAGATACGCAGTATTTT. Its translation is CASSHRVASTDTQYF.

The chain couples TRBV30 to TRBJ1-4, with no clear D. Deletions cut 4 bases from V and 4 bases from J, with 16 bases between. The CDR3 covers 15 residues. Germline CDR1 GTSNPN, CDR2 SVGIG (reference sequence). This CDR3 reads CAWTVSSAVNEKLFF. The CDR3 DNA reads as TGTGCCTGGACGGTCTCTTCGGCAGTTAATGAAAAACTGTTTTTT.

The chain uses TRBV11-3 and TRBJ2-7; possibly TRBD1 for D (5 bases). Germline values: CDR1 SGHNT, CDR2 YENEEA. This CDR3 is built from 14 residues. Between the trimmed V and J ends, which lost 4 bases and 2 bases, there was a span of 12 bases. CDR3 protein: CASSWSGRAYEQYV. CDR3 sequence (DNA): TGTGCCAGCAGCTGGAGTGGCAGGGCCTACGAGCAGTACGTC.

The chain joins TRBV15 to TRBJ1-5; D is perhaps TRBD1 (5 bases). Trimming cost V 3 bases and J 2 bases, with 11 bases left between them. The CDR3 has 15 residues. Germline V gene lookup returns CDR1 LNHNV and CDR2 YYDKDF (reference sequence). Written as DNA, the CDR3 is TGTGCCACCAGCAGTGGCAGGGCCGGCAATCAGCCCCAGCATTTT. It codes for CATSSGRAGNQPQHF.

V and J are TRBV6-8 and TRBJ1-2; D remains unclear. Germline values: CDR1 MNHGY, CDR2 SAAAGT. Trimming cost V 10 bases and J 8 bases, with 17 bases left between them. CDR3 length: 12 residues. CDR3 sequence reads: CATRGAPMGYTF. The CDR3 bases are TGTGCCACTCGAGGCGCGCCCATGGGCTACACCTTC.

The gene calls are TRBV6-8 and TRBJ1-2; weak D call: TRBD1 (5 bases). This CDR3 contains 14 residues. CDR1 is MNHGY, CDR2 SAAAGT, per germline. V lost 4 bases, J lost 3 bases, and 12 bases lay in between. The CDR3: CASSSVRDYYGYTF. The CDR3 DNA reads TGTGCCAGCAGTTCTGTGAGGGACTACTATGGCTACACCTTC.

The chain has TRBV28 and TRBJ1-2; D not resolved. Germline V CDR1 and CDR2: MDHEN, SYDVKM. V lost 6 bases and J lost 8, with 13 bases in between. The CDR3 is 12 residues long. The CDR3 sequence: CASSRRGYGYTF. The CDR3, as DNA: TGTGCCAGCAGCCGCCGGGGATACGGCTACACCTTC.

V is TRBV29-1 and J is TRBJ2-7, with D uncertain. Between the trimmed V and J ends, which lost 5 bases and 1 base, there was a span of 9 bases. The germline CDR1 and CDR2 sequences are SQVTM and ANQGSEA. The CDR3 spans 12 residues. The CDR3 nucleotides read TGCAGCGTTATATCGGTTTCCTACGAGCAGTACTTC. Its translation is CSVISVSYEQYF.